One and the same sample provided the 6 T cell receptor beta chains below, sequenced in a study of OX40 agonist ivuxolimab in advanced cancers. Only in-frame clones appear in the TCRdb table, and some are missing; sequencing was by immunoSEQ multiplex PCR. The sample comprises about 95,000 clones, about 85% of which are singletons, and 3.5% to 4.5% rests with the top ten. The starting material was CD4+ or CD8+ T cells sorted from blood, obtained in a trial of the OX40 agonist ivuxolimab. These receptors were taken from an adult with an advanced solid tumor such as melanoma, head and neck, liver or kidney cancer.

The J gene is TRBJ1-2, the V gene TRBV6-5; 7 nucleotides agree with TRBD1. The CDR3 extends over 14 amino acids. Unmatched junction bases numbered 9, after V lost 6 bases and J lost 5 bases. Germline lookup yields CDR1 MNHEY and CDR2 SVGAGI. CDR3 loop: CASRTTGLSYGYTF. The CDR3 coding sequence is TGTGCCAGCAGGACGACAGGGTTAAGTTATGGCTACACCTTC.

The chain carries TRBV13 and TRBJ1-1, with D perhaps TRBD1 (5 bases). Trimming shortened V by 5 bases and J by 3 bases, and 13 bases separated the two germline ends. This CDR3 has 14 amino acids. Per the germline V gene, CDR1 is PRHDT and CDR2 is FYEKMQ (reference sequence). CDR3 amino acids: CASSVDLGDTEAFF. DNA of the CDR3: TGTGCCAGCAGCGTCGACCTGGGGGACACTGAAGCTTTCTTT.

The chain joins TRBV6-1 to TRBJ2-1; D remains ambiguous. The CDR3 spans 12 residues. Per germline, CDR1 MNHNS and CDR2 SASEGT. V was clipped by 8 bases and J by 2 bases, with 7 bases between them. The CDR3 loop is CASARPYNEQFF. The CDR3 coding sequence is TGTGCCAGCGCCCGACCCTACAATGAGCAGTTCTTC.

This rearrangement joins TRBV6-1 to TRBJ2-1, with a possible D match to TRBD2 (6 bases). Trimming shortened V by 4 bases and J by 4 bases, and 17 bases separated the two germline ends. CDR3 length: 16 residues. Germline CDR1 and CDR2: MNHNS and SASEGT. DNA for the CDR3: TGTGCCAGCAGTGGGACTCTGGGGGAGGTTTACAATGAGCAGTTCTTC. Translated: CASSGTLGEVYNEQFF.

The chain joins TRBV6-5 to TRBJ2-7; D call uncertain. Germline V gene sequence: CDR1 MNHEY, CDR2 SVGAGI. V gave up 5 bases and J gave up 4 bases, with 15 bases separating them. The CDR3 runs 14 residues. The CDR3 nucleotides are TGTGCCAGCAGTAAGGCTTTCGTGGTATACGAGCAGTACTTC. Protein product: CASSKAFVVYEQYF.

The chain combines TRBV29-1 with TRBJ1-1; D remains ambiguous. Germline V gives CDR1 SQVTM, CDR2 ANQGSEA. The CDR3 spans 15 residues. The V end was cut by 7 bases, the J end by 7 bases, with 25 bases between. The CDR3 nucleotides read TGCAGCGCTAATCAGGTCCCCCCGAGGCCCAATGAAGCTTTCTTT. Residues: CSANQVPPRPNEAFF.